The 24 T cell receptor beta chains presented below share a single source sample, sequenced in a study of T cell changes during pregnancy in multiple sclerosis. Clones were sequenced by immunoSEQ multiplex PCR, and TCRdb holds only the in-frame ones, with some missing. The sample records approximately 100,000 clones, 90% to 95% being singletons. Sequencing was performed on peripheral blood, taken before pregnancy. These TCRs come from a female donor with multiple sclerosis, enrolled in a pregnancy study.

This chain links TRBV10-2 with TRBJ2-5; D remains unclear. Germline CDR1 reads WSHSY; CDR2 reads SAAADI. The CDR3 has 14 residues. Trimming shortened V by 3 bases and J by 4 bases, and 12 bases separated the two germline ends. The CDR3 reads CASSEWVAVETQYF. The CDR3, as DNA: TGCGCCAGCAGTGAATGGGTAGCAGTAGAGACCCAGTACTTC.

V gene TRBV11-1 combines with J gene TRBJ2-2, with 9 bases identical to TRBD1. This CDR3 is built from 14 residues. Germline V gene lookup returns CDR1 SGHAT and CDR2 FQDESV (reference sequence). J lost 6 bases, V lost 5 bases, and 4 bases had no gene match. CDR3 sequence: CASSLGQGPGELFF. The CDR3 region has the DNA TGTGCCAGCAGCCTGGGACAGGGTCCCGGGGAGCTGTTTTTT. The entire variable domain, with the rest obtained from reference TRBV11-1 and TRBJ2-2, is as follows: EAEVAQSPRYKITEKSQAVAFWCDPISGHATLYWYRQILGQGPELLVQFQDESVVDDSQLPKDRFSAERLKGVDSTLKIQPAELGDSAMYLCASSLGQGPGELFFGEGSRLTVL.

The CDR3 DNA is TGTGCCAGCAGCTTAGCAGGGCGGGAGACGAATGAGCAGTTCTTC. Amino acid sequence: CASSLAGRETNEQFF. The rearrangement uses TRBV7-2 and TRBJ2-1; 7 nucleotides align to TRBD2. Germline CDR1 SGHTA, CDR2 FQGNSA. Trimming cost V 0 bases and J 7 bases; bases outside gene matches: 6. This CDR3 contains 15 residues.

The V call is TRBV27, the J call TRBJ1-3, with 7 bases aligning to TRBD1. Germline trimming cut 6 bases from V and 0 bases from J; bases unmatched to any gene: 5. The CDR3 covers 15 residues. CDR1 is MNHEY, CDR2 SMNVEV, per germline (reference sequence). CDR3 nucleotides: TGTGCCAGCAGGGGGACAGTGAGCTCTGGAAACACCATATATTTT. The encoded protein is CASRGTVSSGNTIYF.

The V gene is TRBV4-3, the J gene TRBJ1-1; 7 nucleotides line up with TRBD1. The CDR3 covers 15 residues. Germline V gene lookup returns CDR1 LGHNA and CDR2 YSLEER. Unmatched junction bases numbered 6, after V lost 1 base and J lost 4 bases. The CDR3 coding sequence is TGCGCCAGCAGCCAAGGACAGGGTGGGTTCACTGAAGCTTTCTTT. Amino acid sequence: CASSQGQGGFTEAFF.

The CDR3, as DNA: TGTGCCAGCAGCTTGGTGTCTAGCGCTAGCACAGATACGCAGTATTTT. Amino acids: CASSLVSSASTDTQYF. The chain joins TRBV5-5 to TRBJ2-3, with D possibly being TRBD2 (6 bases). CDR1 and CDR2 from the germline V gene are SGHKS and YYEKEE (reference sequence). The CDR3 is made up of 16 amino acids. V shed 0 bases and J shed 0 bases, with 11 bases lying between them.

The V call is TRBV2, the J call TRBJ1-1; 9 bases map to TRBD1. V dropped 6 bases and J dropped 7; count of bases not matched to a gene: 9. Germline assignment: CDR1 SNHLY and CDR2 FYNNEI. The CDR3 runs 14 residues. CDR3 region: CASREQGAGGEAFF. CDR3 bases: TGTGCCAGCAGAGAACAGGGGGCTGGTGGTGAAGCTTTCTTT.

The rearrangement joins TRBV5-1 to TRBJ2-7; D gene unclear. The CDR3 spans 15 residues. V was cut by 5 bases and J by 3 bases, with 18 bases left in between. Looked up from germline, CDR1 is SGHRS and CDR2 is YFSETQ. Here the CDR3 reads CASSKRPQLYYEQYF. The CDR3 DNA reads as TGCGCCAGCAGTAAAAGACCGCAACTATACTACGAGCAGTACTTC.

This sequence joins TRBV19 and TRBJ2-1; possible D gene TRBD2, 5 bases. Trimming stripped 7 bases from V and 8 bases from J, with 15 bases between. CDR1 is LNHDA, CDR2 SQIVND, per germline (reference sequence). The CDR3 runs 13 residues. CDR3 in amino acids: CASKGRTRDEQFF. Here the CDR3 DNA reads TGTGCCAGTAAGGGCAGAACTAGAGATGAGCAGTTCTTC.

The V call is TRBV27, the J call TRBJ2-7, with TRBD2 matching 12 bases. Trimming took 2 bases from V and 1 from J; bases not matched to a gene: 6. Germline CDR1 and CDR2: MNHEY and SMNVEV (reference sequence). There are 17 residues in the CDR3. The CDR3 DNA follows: TGTGCCAGCAGTTTAGGACTAGCGGGAAGGGGATCCTACGAGCAGTACTTC. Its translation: CASSLGLAGRGSYEQYF.

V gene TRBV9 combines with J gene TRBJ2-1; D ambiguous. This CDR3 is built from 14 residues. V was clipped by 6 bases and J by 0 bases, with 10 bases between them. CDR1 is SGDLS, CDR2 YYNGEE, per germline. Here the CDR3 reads CASTRTSSYNEQFF. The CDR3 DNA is TGTGCCAGCACTCGCACAAGCTCCTACAATGAGCAGTTCTTC.

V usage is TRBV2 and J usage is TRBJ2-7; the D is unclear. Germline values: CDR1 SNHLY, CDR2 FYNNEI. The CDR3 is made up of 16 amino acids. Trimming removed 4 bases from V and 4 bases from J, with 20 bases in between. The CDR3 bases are TGTGCCAGCAGTGCTAACGTGTTTGGCGGCTTGTACGAGCAGTACTTC. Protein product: CASSANVFGGLYEQYF.

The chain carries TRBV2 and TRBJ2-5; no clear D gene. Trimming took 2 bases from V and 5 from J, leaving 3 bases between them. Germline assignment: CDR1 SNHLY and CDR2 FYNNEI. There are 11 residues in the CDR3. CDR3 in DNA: TGTGCCAGCAGTGAACGGGAGACCCAGTACTTC. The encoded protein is CASSERETQYF.

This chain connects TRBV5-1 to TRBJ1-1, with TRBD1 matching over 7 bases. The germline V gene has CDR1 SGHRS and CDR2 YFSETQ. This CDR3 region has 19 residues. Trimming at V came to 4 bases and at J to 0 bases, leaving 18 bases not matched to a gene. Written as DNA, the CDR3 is TGCGCCAGCAGCGGTACCCGGACAGGAGCCCTTACTATGAACACTGAAGCTTTCTTT. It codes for CASSGTRTGALTMNTEAFF.

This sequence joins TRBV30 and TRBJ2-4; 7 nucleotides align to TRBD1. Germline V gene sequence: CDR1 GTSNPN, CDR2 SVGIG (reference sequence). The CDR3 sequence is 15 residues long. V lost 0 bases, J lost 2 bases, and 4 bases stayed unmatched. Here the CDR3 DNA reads TGTGCCTGGAGTGTACAGGGGCTATCCAAAAACATTCAGTACTTC. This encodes CAWSVQGLSKNIQYF.

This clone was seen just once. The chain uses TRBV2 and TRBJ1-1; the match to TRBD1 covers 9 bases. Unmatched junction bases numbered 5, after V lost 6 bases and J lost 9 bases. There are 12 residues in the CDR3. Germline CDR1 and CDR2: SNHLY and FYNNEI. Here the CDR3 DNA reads TGTGCCAGCAGGACGGACAGGGGTAAAGCTTTCTTT. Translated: CASRTDRGKAFF.

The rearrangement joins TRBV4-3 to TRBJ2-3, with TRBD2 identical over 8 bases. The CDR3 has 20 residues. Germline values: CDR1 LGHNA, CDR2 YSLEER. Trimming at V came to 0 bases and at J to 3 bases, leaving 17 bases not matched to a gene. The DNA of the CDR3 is TGCGCCAGCAGCCAAGACCGGGGGGGTATCGGGAGGATCGGAACAGATACGCAGTATTTT. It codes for CASSQDRGGIGRIGTDTQYF.

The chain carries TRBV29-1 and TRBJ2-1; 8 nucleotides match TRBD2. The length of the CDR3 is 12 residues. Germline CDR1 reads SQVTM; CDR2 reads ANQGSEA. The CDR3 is CGGLGGRVEQFF. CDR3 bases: TGCGGGGGACTAGGCGGTAGGGTAGAGCAGTTCTTC.

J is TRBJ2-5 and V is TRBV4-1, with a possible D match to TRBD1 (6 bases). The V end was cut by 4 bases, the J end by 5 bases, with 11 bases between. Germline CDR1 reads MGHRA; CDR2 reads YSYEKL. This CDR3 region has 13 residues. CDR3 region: CASSPGQQETQYF. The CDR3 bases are TGCGCCAGCAGCCCAGGACAGCAGGAGACCCAGTACTTC.

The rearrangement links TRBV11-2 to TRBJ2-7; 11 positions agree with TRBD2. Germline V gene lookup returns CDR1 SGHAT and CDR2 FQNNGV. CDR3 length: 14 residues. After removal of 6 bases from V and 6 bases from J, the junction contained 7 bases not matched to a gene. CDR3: CASSRLAGRGEQYF. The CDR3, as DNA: TGTGCCAGCAGTCGACTAGCGGGAAGAGGCGAGCAGTACTTC.

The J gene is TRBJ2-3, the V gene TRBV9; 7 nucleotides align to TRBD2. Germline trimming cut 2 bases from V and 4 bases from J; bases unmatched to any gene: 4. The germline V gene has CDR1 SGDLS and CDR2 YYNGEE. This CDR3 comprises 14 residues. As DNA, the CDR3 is TGTGCCAGCAGCGTGGGGGGGGGATCAGATACGCAGTATTTT. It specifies CASSVGGGSDTQYF.

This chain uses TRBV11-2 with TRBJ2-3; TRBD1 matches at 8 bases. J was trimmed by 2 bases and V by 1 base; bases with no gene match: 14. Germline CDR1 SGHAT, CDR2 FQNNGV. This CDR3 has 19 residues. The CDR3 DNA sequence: TGTGCCAGCAGCTTAGCGAGGCGAGCCGGACAGGGTTTCACAGATACGCAGTATTTT. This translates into CASSLARRAGQGFTDTQYF.

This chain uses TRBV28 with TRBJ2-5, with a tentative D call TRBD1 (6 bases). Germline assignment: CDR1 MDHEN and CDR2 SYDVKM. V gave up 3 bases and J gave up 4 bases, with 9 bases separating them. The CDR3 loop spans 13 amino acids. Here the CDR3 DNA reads TGTGCCAGCAGTTTTTACAGGGTAGAGACCCAGTACTTC. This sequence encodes CASSFYRVETQYF.

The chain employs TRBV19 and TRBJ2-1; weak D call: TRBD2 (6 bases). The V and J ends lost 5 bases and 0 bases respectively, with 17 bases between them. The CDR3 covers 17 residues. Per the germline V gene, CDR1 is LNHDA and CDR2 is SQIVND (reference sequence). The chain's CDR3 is CASSLGLLPSSYNEQFF. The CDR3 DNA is TGTGCCAGTAGTCTAGGACTACTACCAAGCTCCTACAATGAGCAGTTCTTC.